The next 29 T cell receptor beta chains were all read from a single sample in a study of CD4 and CD8 cells across lung adenocarcinoma regions (dated by TCRdb to 2016 to 2019). The library came from PCR. Sequencing was carried out with a HiSeq X Ten. TCRdb itself trimmed the public reads at Q25 with fastp, ran MiXCR and retained productive beta chains. CDR3 protein sequences are deduplicated, and each keeps its most common genes and DNA. This sample lists some 8,000 distinct CDR3 sequences; about 50% were detected once. The ten largest clones represent over 95% of the sample. The sample comprised CD8+ T cells from the center of a lung tumor. Taken with the paper, the label for cell subset or site translates to: tumor center region. These receptor sequences come from a male donor with lung adenocarcinoma. The CD4 and CD8 labels of this study may be unreliable.

The chain is built from TRBV4-2 and TRBJ2-5; possibly TRBD1 or TRBD2 for D (6 bases each). Trimming shortened V by 3 bases and J by 8 bases, and 25 bases separated the two germline ends. Per germline, CDR1 LGHNA and CDR2 YNFKEQ. The CDR3 has 17 residues. The CDR3 DNA is TGTGCCAGCAGCCAGGGTTTGGGGGGCCGTGGCGGAGATACCCAGTACTTC. Amino acid sequence: CASSQGLGGRGGDTQYF.

The chain joins TRBV6-1 to TRBJ1-2, with a possible D match to TRBD1 (5 bases). CDR3 length: 15 residues. Per the germline V gene, CDR1 is MNHNS and CDR2 is SASEGT. The V gene lost 5 bases and the J gene lost 8 bases, with 21 bases spanning the gap. For the CDR3, the DNA is TGTGCCAGCAGTCAACGTCCCGACGGGGGGGAGGGCTACACCTTC. This codes for CASSQRPDGGEGYTF.

In the case of this clonotype: One end of the junction fails to match germline, which may point to a read error. The chain carries TRBV6-1 and TRBJ2-4, with TRBD2 as a possible D gene (6 bases). Germline V gene data show CDR1 as MNHNS and CDR2 as SASEGT. This CDR3 spans 16 amino acids. The CDR3 DNA is TGTGCCAGCGGGGGGTTGGCGGGTAGTAACCAAAAGATTCAGTACTTC. It is translated as CASGGLAGSNQKIQYF.

In this sample, this clonotype turned up many times. This chain links TRBV6-1 with TRBJ2-3; tentative D call: TRBD1 (5 bases). Trimming took 0 bases from V and 2 from J, leaving 12 bases between them. Germline CDR1 MNHNS, CDR2 SASEGT. The CDR3 consists of 16 residues. CDR3 sequence: CASSEARGHLTDTQYF. The CDR3 bases are TGTGCCAGCAGTGAAGCCCGAGGACACCTCACAGATACGCAGTATTTT.

This clonotype was counted only a few times. The V and J genes are TRBV27 and TRBJ2-1; 11 nucleotides match TRBD2. CDR1 is MNHEY and CDR2 is SMNVEV in the germline V gene (reference sequence). The length of the CDR3 is 16 residues. Unmatched junction bases numbered 3, after V lost 3 bases and J lost 2 bases. The CDR3 region has the DNA TGTGCCAGCAGTTTCCGACTAGCGGGAACCTACAATGAGCAGTTCTTC. It translates to CASSFRLAGTYNEQFF.

V is TRBV27 and J is TRBJ2-2; D gene unclear. The CDR3 runs to 14 residues. Germline CDR1 reads MNHEY; CDR2 reads SMNVEV (reference sequence). V was clipped by 2 bases and J by 6 bases, with 10 bases between them. The CDR3 here is CASSLKQSAGELFF. The CDR3 DNA follows: TGTGCCAGCAGTTTAAAACAGTCCGCCGGGGAGCTGTTTTTT.

This clonotype was counted at least ten times. The chain employs TRBV27 and TRBJ1-2, with unresolved D. The CDR3 spans 13 residues. Trimming left V 4 bases short and J 8 bases short, with 14 bases between. Per the germline V gene, CDR1 is MNHEY and CDR2 is SMNVEV (reference sequence). CDR3: CASSSLGNFGYTF. The CDR3 coding sequence is TGTGCCAGCAGTTCCCTGGGCAATTTCGGCTACACCTTC.

The CDR3 is CASSYTGGSTEAFF. CDR3 nucleotides: TGTGCCAGCAGTTACACCGGGGGAAGCACTGAAGCTTTCTTT. This chain uses TRBV6-5 with TRBJ1-1, with a weak D call TRBD1 (5 bases). The CDR3 totals 14 residues. Trimming removed 2 bases at V and 4 bases at J, with 11 bases between. Germline V gives CDR1 MNHEY, CDR2 SVGAGI.

Regarding this clonotype: The junction and the germline gene differ at one end; a read error may be behind it. The gene calls are TRBV10-3 and TRBJ2-3; D tentatively fits TRBD1 or TRBD2 (5 bases each). Germline lookup yields CDR1 ENHRY and CDR2 SYGVKD. The CDR3 covers 13 residues. The CDR3 loop is CATGLCSKNTQYF. CDR3 coding DNA: TGCGCCACGGGGCTGTGCTCCAAAAATACGCAGTATTTT.

This clonotype occurred many times. CDR3 loop: CASSPPGTGIEKLFF. CDR3 coding DNA: TGTGCCAGCAGTCCACCCGGGACAGGGATAGAAAAACTGTTTTTT. The chain is built from TRBV27 and TRBJ1-4, with 9 positions matching TRBD1. The CDR3 loop spans 15 amino acids. V gave up 5 bases and J gave up 8 bases; unmatched junction bases: 9. Germline-derived CDR1 and CDR2 are MNHEY and SMNVEV (reference sequence). Looking up the rest from reference TRBV27 and TRBJ1-4 gives the full variable domain: EAQVTQNPRYLITVTGKKLTVTCSQNMNHEYMSWYRQDPGLGLRQIYYSMNVEVTDKGDVPEGYKVSRKEKRNFPLILESPSPNQTSLYFCASSPPGTGIEKLFFGSGTQLSVL.

The V gene is TRBV27, the J gene TRBJ1-1; 9 bases agree with TRBD1. Per the germline V gene, CDR1 is MNHEY and CDR2 is SMNVEV (reference sequence). V trimming: 5 bases; J trimming: 7 bases; junction bases outside the gene matches: 8. The CDR3 has 14 residues. The CDR3 DNA is TGTGCCAGCAGTGGAGACAGGGGGAGGAGTGAAGCTTTCTTT. Protein: CASSGDRGRSEAFF.

This clonotype was seen many times. A read error may explain this, as a much larger clone is one base away. The chain couples TRBV6-4 to TRBJ2-1; 10 positions agree with TRBD2. Near its end, the DNA agrees better with TRBJ2-7, so the J call may be wrong. Germline CDR1 MRHNA, CDR2 SNTAGT. The CDR3 length is 16 residues. CDR3 sequence reads: CASSERSGGENNEQYF. CDR3 nucleotides: TGTGCCAGCTCTGAAAGGAGCGGGGGGGAAAACAATGAGCAGTACTTC.

The chain couples TRBV19 to TRBJ2-2, with TRBD1 matching 8 bases. V lost 6 bases to trimming and J lost 5 bases; unmatched junction nucleotides: 2. The CDR3 consists of 13 residues. The germline gives CDR1 LNHDA, CDR2 SQIVND (reference sequence). Here the CDR3 reads CASRRTGTGELFF. The CDR3 nucleotides read TGTGCCAGTAGGAGGACAGGGACCGGGGAGCTGTTTTTT.

This clonotype appeared many times. The CDR3 loop is CASSYDGSSYNEQFF. CDR3 DNA sequence: TGTGCCAGCAGTTACGACGGTAGCTCCTACAATGAGCAGTTCTTC. This chain uses TRBV6-5 with TRBJ2-1, with unresolved D. With 2 bases removed from V and 0 bases from J, the gap between germline ends came to 8 bases. Per the germline V gene, CDR1 is MNHEY and CDR2 is SVGAGI. There are 15 residues in the CDR3.

Concerning this clonotype: A read error may account for a junction end that differs from germline. The V and J genes are TRBV6-1 and TRBJ2-3; D remains ambiguous. Germline V gene data show CDR1 as MNHNS and CDR2 as SASEGT. This CDR3 contains 13 residues. In DNA form, the CDR3 reads TGTGCCAGGAGGCTGAGAGCCACAGACATGCAGTATTTC. Its protein product is CARRLRATDMQYF.

V usage is TRBV6-5 and J usage is TRBJ2-3; 11 bases match TRBD2. The CDR3 totals 15 residues. From germline, CDR1 is MNHEY and CDR2 SVGAGI. The junction had 5 bases not matched to a gene; V was cut back by 4 bases and J by 5 bases. Written as DNA, the CDR3 is TGTGCCAGCAGTTTAGCGGGGGGGGCGGGAGATACGCAGTATTTT. Encoded protein: CASSLAGGAGDTQYF.

The CDR3 spells CASSLVRGPLEQFF. CDR3 nucleotide sequence: TGTGCCAGCAGCTTAGTTAGGGGCCCTCTCGAGCAGTTCTTC. The J gene is TRBJ2-1, the V gene TRBV11-2; tentative D call: TRBD1 (5 bases). This CDR3 comprises 14 residues. Looked up from germline, CDR1 is SGHAT and CDR2 is FQNNGV. V lost 1 base, J lost 10 bases, and 14 bases lay in between.

The chain couples TRBV6-1 to TRBJ1-2; D is unclear. The CDR3 extends over 10 amino acids. Per the germline V gene, CDR1 is MNHNS and CDR2 is SASEGT. Trimming took off 8 bases at V and 6 bases at J, with 7 bases between the two ends. CDR3 sequence (DNA): TGTGCCAGCCGGGAGGATGGCTACACCTTC. Translating gives CASREDGYTF.

This clonotype came up many times. This rearrangement joins TRBV7-2 to TRBJ2-7, with unresolved D. This CDR3 comprises 16 residues. V was pared by 2 bases and J by 0 bases, with 14 bases between. CDR1 is SGHTA and CDR2 is FQGNSA in the germline V gene. CDR3 loop: CASSLYSNPSSYEQYF. CDR3 sequence (DNA): TGTGCCAGCAGCTTATATAGCAACCCGAGCTCCTACGAGCAGTACTTC.

The V call is TRBV6-5, the J call TRBJ2-3, with TRBD1 identical over 7 bases. Germline CDR1 is MNHEY and CDR2 is SVGAGI. This CDR3 region has 17 residues. V lost 4 bases, J lost 2 bases, and 12 bases stayed unmatched. For the CDR3, the DNA is TGTGCCAGCAGTTTTTCAGGGGGACAGATATTCACAGATACGCAGTATTTT. It codes for CASSFSGGQIFTDTQYF.

The rearrangement uses TRBV6-1 and TRBJ2-1; 7 nucleotides agree with TRBD1. TRBJ2-7 matches the DNA end more closely, so the J call is doubtful. The CDR3 consists of 13 residues. Germline V gene data show CDR1 as MNHNS and CDR2 as SASEGT. Here the CDR3 reads CASGMTGSYEQYF. In DNA, the CDR3 is TGTGCCAGCGGAATGACAGGGTCCTACGAGCAGTACTTC.

This clonotype was seen a few times. This sequence joins TRBV6-1 and TRBJ2-1; the D is unclear. V was trimmed by 3 bases and J by 4 bases, leaving 13 bases between them. From germline, CDR1 is MNHNS and CDR2 SASEGT. The CDR3 covers 15 residues. This chain's CDR3 is CASSDGATPYNEQFF. The DNA of the CDR3 is TGTGCCAGCAGTGACGGCGCAACCCCGTACAATGAGCAGTTCTTC.

The sample holds a few counts of this clonotype. V usage is TRBV6-5 and J usage is TRBJ2-1; TRBD2 matches at 11 bases. The J call is uncertain, as TRBJ2-5 better fits the DNA end. This CDR3 contains 15 residues. CDR1 MNHEY and CDR2 SVGAGI come from the germline V gene. The CDR3 nucleotides read TGTGCCAGCAGTTACGTCGGGACTAGCGGAGAGACCCAGTACTTC. It yields the protein CASSYVGTSGETQYF.

The chain links TRBV27 to TRBJ1-2; D gene uncertain. The ends were cut back, 2 bases at V and 2 bases at J, with 9 bases in the middle. CDR3 length: 14 residues. Looked up from germline, CDR1 is MNHEY and CDR2 is SMNVEV (reference sequence). CDR3 loop: CASSLDPFNYGYTF. In DNA, the CDR3 is TGTGCCAGCAGTTTAGACCCCTTCAACTATGGCTACACCTTC.

The rearrangement links TRBV6-1 to TRBJ2-4; no reliable D call. Gene TRBJ2-1 matches the end of the DNA better, so the J call may be wrong. The V gene's germline CDR1 is MNHNS and CDR2 SASEGT. CDR3 length: 11 residues. The CDR3 DNA follows: TGTGCCAGCAGTGTCCATTTTGAACAGTTCTTC. This sequence encodes CASSVHFEQFF.

A note on this clonotype: The missing conserved phenylalanine or tryptophan at the end of this CDR3 makes a read error likely. The DNA is omitted, as the CDR3 cannot be located on it reliably, and the CDR3 follows TCRdb's listing. The chain couples TRBV6-1 to TRBJ2-5; the table calls TRBD1, which could not be checked here. The germline CDR1 and CDR2 sequences are MNHNS and SASEGT. The CDR3 comprises 15 residues, both ends counted. The CDR3: CASSTAGTGFFSSSL.

The gene calls are TRBV6-5 and TRBJ1-1; D is ambiguous. V was cut by 2 bases and J by 5 bases, with 9 bases left in between. The CDR3 is 13 amino acids. Germline assignment: CDR1 MNHEY and CDR2 SVGAGI. CDR3 nucleotides: TGTGCCAGCAGTTACACAACAGTTACTGAAGCTTTCTTT. Protein product: CASSYTTVTEAFF.

The V gene is TRBV6-1, the J gene TRBJ1-1; 7 nucleotides agree with TRBD1. Trimming took 7 bases from V and 1 from J; bases not matched to a gene: 6. The length of the CDR3 is 14 residues. CDR1 is MNHNS and CDR2 is SASEGT in the germline V gene. The CDR3 loop reads CASTRGGGNTEAFF. The CDR3 DNA sequence: TGTGCCAGCACCAGGGGGGGCGGGAACACTGAAGCTTTCTTT.

This clonotype was counted only a few times. The chain carries TRBV6-1 and TRBJ1-3; D is undetermined. V lost 6 bases and J 0 bases, leaving 15 bases between the germline ends. Germline V lookup: CDR1 MNHNS, CDR2 SASEGT. There are 16 residues in the CDR3. Here the CDR3 DNA reads TGTGCCAGCAGATCGACCGCAAAGAGCTCTGGAAACACCATATATTTT. Encoded protein: CASRSTAKSSGNTIYF.